This T cell receptor (beta chain) was obtained from a study of graft-versus-host responses after intestinal transplantation (dated by TCRdb to 2020 to 2022). For the wider study: Multivisceral, liver-intestinal, or isolated intestinal transplants were received by the recipients. Anti-thymocyte globulin induction was given to all recipients, followed by maintenance tacrolimus and steroids for 2 to 3 years. After intestinal transplantation, graft-versus-host and host-versus-graft alloreactive T cell clones in the graft, circulation and bone marrow were tracked using bulk TCR-beta CDR3 sequencing. Alloreactive clones were identified by sequencing pre-transplant mixed lymphocyte reaction products and comparing them with unstimulated pre-transplant donor and recipient T cells. A cohort of around 25 intestinal transplant recipients, including one retransplant, was enrolled, and a few patients lacking pretransplant specimens were excluded. A peak of at least 4% donor T cells among recipient peripheral blood mononuclear cells was the definition used for donor T cell macrochimerism. Rather than being sequenced by the commercial service, samples from a few later patients were sequenced in-house on an Illumina MiSeq and processed with MiXCR.

This clone has just a few counts. There is no known antigen for this receptor. Per-base quality was not reported, and no clone a single base away is much larger than it. Summary of the overall study and its limitations: Conclusions were limited by the relatively low number and heterogeneity of intestinal transplant patients. In the allografts of patients with donor T cell macrochimerism, GvH to HvG T cell clonal ratios were high. Early after transplant, peak levels of circulating GvH clones were associated with declines in HvG clones. GvH clones were detected in recipient bone marrow, and some appeared earlier in ileal mucosa or blood, consistent with an intestinal mucosal origin.

In the first month after transplant, blood samples were collected up to 4 times, and after that at least monthly when available. Library preparation employed the immunoSEQ multiplex PCR assay. High-throughput TCR-beta CDR3 sequencing of genomic DNA from most patients was performed by Adaptive Biotechnologies. On the authors' methods: Adaptive's ImmunoSEQ software was the source of the TCR sequencing data for 18 patients, while three other patients were processed with MiXCR and VDJtools. CDR3 nucleotide sequences shared by donor and recipient were removed because the origin of these sequences could not be assigned. At least 2-fold expansion over unstimulated cells and a minimum CFSE-low frequency of 0.002% (template counts) or 0.001% (read counts) were required for clones to be classified as alloreactive. Mappable clones were those detected in sequenced pre-transplant spleen, lymph node, or MLR CFSE-low populations of the donor or recipient. Cumulative frequency of alloreactive clones was calculated as a percentage of all sequences weighted by copy number. TCRdb limited this immuneACCESS table to in-frame rearrangements with V and J called. A share of clones is missing; checked studies link under half to unresolved V genes, and the rest is unexplained. V, J and clone size are taken as reported in that table, and D and trimming were inferred from the DNA itself. The sample table contains 74,000 or so clones; only one count was recorded for around 92% of them. The ten biggest clones cover 0.55% to 0.8% of the sample.

The V end loses 4 bases and the J end loses 5 bases, and a stretch of 16 bases separates them. The CDR3 measures 14 amino acids from cysteine to phenylalanine. The only DNA kept is the CDR3, 42 bases in frame from the first base. Based on the germline V gene, the CDR1 and CDR2 sequences are SGHDT and YYEEEE. This sample comprised PBMCs, obtained 98 days after intestinal transplantation. This clonotype was sampled from a human patient who received an intestinal transplant, so some T cells may come from the graft donor. The chain is assembled from TRBV5-6 and TRBJ2-7, with no D gene named confidently. At the DNA level, the sequence is TGTGCCAGCAGCCCCTCGAGATCTCGCCACGAGCAGTACTTC. It specifies CASSPSRSRHEQYF.